This TCR beta chain was recorded in a study of response to subunit inactivated influenza vaccine listed by TCRdb under 2018. Study-wide context: To follow how T cells responded to a trivalent subunit inactivated influenza vaccine, the researchers relied on deep quantitative profiling of the T cell receptor repertoire. The paper's findings and limits, for the study overall: According to the authors, only a limited number of new T cells may be recruited by each seasonal influenza vaccination.

Trimming takes 2 bases from V and 1 base from J, and the germline ends sit 9 bases apart. From cysteine to phenylalanine, the CDR3 is 15 amino acids long. CDR3 DNA only is kept here, 45 bases in frame from base 1. CDR1 and CDR2 were assigned from the germline V gene as MNHEY and SVGAGI. In the case of this clonotype: It has no known antigen specificity. No much larger clone is present one base from it, and per-base qualities are unavailable.

Libraries came from RT-PCR. For sequencing, an Illumina HiSeq 2500 was employed. Starting from the raw public reads, TCRdb applied fastp trimming at Q25, assembled clones with MiXCR and retained in-frame beta chains. Under each unique CDR3 protein, matching rows form one entry showing the most common genes and DNA. Recorded for this sample are about 610,000 distinct CDR3 sequences; approximately 15% of them occurred a single time. The top ten constitute 11% of the sample. The input for sequencing was PBMCs from blood, taken about 11 days after vaccination. The chain employs TRBV6-5 and TRBJ1-3, with TRBD1 tentatively as D gene (5 bases match). This sequence was found in a man aged 50-59 years who received an inactivated influenza vaccine. Donor details come from another sample of the same person, matched by shared clones. CDR3 sequence: CASSYPGTSGNTIYF. The nucleotide sequence reads as follows: TGTGCCAGCAGTTACCCGGGGACTTCTGGAAACACCATATATTTT.